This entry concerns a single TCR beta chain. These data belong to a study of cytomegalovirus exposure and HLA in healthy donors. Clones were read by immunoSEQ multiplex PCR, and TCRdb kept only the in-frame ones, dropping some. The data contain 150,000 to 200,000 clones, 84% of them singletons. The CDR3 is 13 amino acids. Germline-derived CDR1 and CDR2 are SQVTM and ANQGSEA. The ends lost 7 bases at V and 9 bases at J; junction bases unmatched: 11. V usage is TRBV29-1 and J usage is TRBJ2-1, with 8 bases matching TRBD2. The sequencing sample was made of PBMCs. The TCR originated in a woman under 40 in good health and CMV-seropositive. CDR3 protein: CSAGTSLRGEQFF. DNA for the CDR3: TGCAGCGCCGGGACTAGTTTACGGGGTGAGCAGTTCTTC.